The clone carrying this TCR beta chain has a single count. Antigen specificity is unknown. Vbeta (60) and Jbeta (13) primers were used in the PCR. The repertoire was sequenced with immunoSEQ multiplex PCR; TCRdb's copy has only in-frame clones and lacks some. The sample carries fewer than 150,000 clones, around 77% recorded once. Germline V lookup: CDR1 SGHRS, CDR2 YFSETQ. The CDR3 runs 14 residues. Trimming cost V 0 bases and J 0 bases, with 6 bases left between them. This sample was taken from a study of cytomegalovirus exposure and HLA in healthy donors. About the research overall: Out of 300 to 500 genotyped donors, around 80% belonged to the Caucasian-associated ancestry cluster. Study-level points and caveats: Sequences of the TCR beta chain were said to predict the HLA-A and HLA-B alleles of most subjects accurately. The authors listed 150 to 200 TCR beta chains as cytomegalovirus-associated. For TCR beta chains, V- and J-gene trimming was later linked to a missense DCLRE1C variant.

The sample consisted of PBMCs. The TCR comes from a man in his thirties or forties in good health and CMV-seronegative. This chain links TRBV5-1 with TRBJ1-1; TRBD1 might be the D (5 bases). CDR3 DNA: TGCGCCAGCAGCTTGGCAGGGATGAACACTGAAGCTTTCTTT. Protein: CASSLAGMNTEAFF. The full variable domain, in which reference TRBV5-1 and TRBJ1-1 provide the parts outside the CDR3, is KAGVTQTPRYLIKTRGQQVTLSCSPISGHRSVSWYQQTPGQGLQFLFEYFSETQRNKGNFPGRFSGRQFSNSRSEMNVSTLELGDSALYLCASSLAGMNTEAFFGQGTRLTVV.